This record covers a single TCR beta chain. Antigen: not known. The data are from a study of cytomegalovirus exposure and HLA in healthy donors. Study-wide results and limits: Rare TCR sequences dominated, though some public TCRs recurred in many donors. It was only CMV serostatus that was available as immune exposure information.

Germline V CDR1 and CDR2: MNHEY, SMNVEV (reference sequence). V shed 8 bases and J shed 6 bases, with 16 bases lying between them. CDR3 size: 14 residues. The PCR had 60 Vbeta and 13 Jbeta primers. Clones were read by immunoSEQ multiplex PCR, and TCRdb kept only the in-frame ones, dropping some. The table lists about 150,000 clones, around 80% of them singletons. Sample: PBMCs. The chain links TRBV27 to TRBJ1-4, with D possibly TRBD1 on 6 matching bases. This receptor was identified in a boy younger than 10 in good health and CMV-seronegative. The CDR3 is CASAMGGRYEKLFF. CDR3 DNA: TGTGCCAGCGCAATGGGGGGGCGTTATGAAAAACTGTTTTTT.